This is a list of T cell receptor beta chains from one sample in a study of blood T cell repertoires in COVID-19. Method: immunoSEQ multiplex PCR; TCRdb's copy keeps in-frame clones and lacks some. The sample shows 120,000 to 150,000 clones, about 90% of them seen only once. Sequenced: peripheral blood. The receptor set was obtained from a woman of 80 years or more with acute or convalescent COVID-19. Each CDR3 is given with its conserved first and last residue. A D gene is named only where the DNA matches it firmly. A clone size is listed for some rows: how often the clone was seen (once, few, many), or a class if it is expanded.

j_call cdr3_length v_call d_call clone_size cdr3_aa cdr3_nt
TRBJ1-1 15 TRBV5-5 - - CASSLVGAADTEAFF TGTGCCAGCAGCTTGGTGGGGGCAGCGGACACTGAAGCTTTCTTT
TRBJ2-7 13 TRBV24-1 TRBD2 - CATSDSAGAEQYF TGTGCCACCAGTGATTCGGCGGGAGCCGAGCAGTACTTC
TRBJ1-4 15 TRBV18 TRBD1 - CASSPDRDRTEKLFF TGTGCCAGCTCACCAGACCGGGACAGGACTGAAAAACTGTTTTTT
TRBJ2-1 13 TRBV10-3 TRBD2 once CAISGGAENEQFF TGTGCCATCAGCGGGGGGGCCGAGAATGAGCAGTTCTTC
TRBJ1-1 12 TRBV6-5 - - CASSYPIAEAFF TGTGCCAGCAGTTACCCGATAGCGGAAGCTTTCTTT
TRBJ2-3 16 TRBV6-4 TRBD2 - CASSDSNTSEIDTQYF TGTGCCAGCAGTGACTCGAATACTAGCGAAATAGATACGCAGTATTTT
TRBJ1-1 13 TRBV11-2 TRBD1 - CASSRDREVGAFF TGTGCCAGCAGCCGCGACAGGGAGGTCGGAGCTTTCTTT
TRBJ2-5 13 TRBV18 - - CASSPGQQETQYF TGTGCCAGCTCACCCGGACAGCAAGAGACCCAGTACTTC
TRBJ2-1 14 TRBV7-6 TRBD2 - CASSLASGTNEQFF TGTGCCAGCAGCTTGGCTAGCGGGACCAATGAGCAGTTCTTC
TRBJ2-6 20 TRBV6-9 TRBD1 - CASSYGQGAITGSGANVLTF TGTGCCAGCAGTTATGGACAGGGGGCGATCACGGGCTCTGGGGCCAACGTCCTGACTTTC
TRBJ2-3 14 TRBV10-3 - - CAISEGGGADTQYF TGTGCCATCAGTGAAGGGGGGGGCGCAGATACGCAGTATTTT
TRBJ1-2 13 TRBV11-2 TRBD1 - CASSQGQSYGYTF TGTGCCAGCAGCCAGGGACAGTCCTATGGCTACACCTTC
TRBJ2-1 18 TRBV7-2 TRBD2 - CASTKRTSGRSSYNEQFF TGTGCCAGTACGAAGCGTACTAGCGGGAGAAGCTCCTACAATGAGCAGTTCTTC
TRBJ1-2 14 TRBV18 - - CASSPSNSPYGYTF TGTGCCAGCTCACCATCGAACAGTCCCTATGGCTACACCTTC
TRBJ2-7 12 TRBV2 - - CASSETGTEQYF TGTGCCAGCAGTGAAACAGGGACCGAGCAGTACTTC
TRBJ1-3 15 TRBV7-2 TRBD1 - CASSRDSLSGNTIYF TGTGCCAGCAGCCGGGACAGCCTCTCTGGAAACACCATATATTTT
TRBJ2-5 15 TRBV5-4 - - CASSSKSGTQETQYF TGTGCCAGCAGCTCTAAGTCCGGGACTCAAGAGACCCAGTACTTC
TRBJ2-2 14 TRBV19 - - CASSVRGGTGELFF TGTGCCAGTAGTGTAAGGGGAGGCACCGGGGAGCTGTTTTTT
TRBJ2-3 15 TRBV5-1 TRBD2 few CASSRRRGGGNTQYF TGCGCCAGCAGCCGGAGGCGGGGGGGCGGGAATACGCAGTATTTT
TRBJ2-1 15 TRBV6-1 - - CASSEAPGYYNEQFF TGTGCCAGCAGTGAAGCCCCAGGATACTACAATGAGCAGTTCTTC
TRBJ1-2 15 TRBV30 - - CAWSIPGSLHYGYTF TGTGCCTGGAGTATCCCGGGGTCGCTACATTATGGCTACACCTTC
TRBJ1-1 14 TRBV11-2 TRBD1 - CASSSSRDRDGTFF TGTGCCAGCAGCTCGTCCCGGGACAGGGACGGTACTTTCTTT
TRBJ2-1 16 TRBV6-5 TRBD1 - CASSSLRTGIPLGQFF TGTGCCAGCAGTTCTTTAAGGACAGGCATACCCTTGGGGCAGTTCTTC
TRBJ1-2 13 TRBV7-2 TRBD1 once CASSPDRGPGYTF TGTGCCAGCAGCCCAGACAGGGGGCCTGGCTACACCTTC
TRBJ1-5 13 TRBV5-5 - - CASSLYSNQPQHF TGTGCCAGCAGCCTTTATAGCAATCAGCCCCAGCATTTT
TRBJ2-5 16 TRBV6-1 TRBD2 - CASSEIGLAGLKTQYF TGTGCCAGCAGTGAAATTGGACTAGCGGGGTTGAAGACCCAGTACTTC
TRBJ2-1 15 TRBV4-2 TRBD1 - CASSKGAGAGNEQFF TGTGCCAGCAGCAAGGGGGCAGGTGCGGGCAATGAGCAGTTCTTC
TRBJ2-1 16 TRBV4-1 - few CASSRSSMDGGLEQFF TGCGCCAGCAGCCGCTCTAGTATGGACGGGGGACTTGAGCAGTTCTTC
TRBJ2-1 13 TRBV2 TRBD1 - CASNFQGQGKQFF TGTGCCAGCAACTTCCAAGGACAGGGTAAGCAGTTCTTC
TRBJ2-2 14 TRBV4-1 - once CASSQEWGDGELFF TGCGCCAGCAGCCAAGAGTGGGGGGATGGGGAGCTGTTTTTT
TRBJ1-4 15 TRBV3-1/TRBV3-2 - - CASSQQGQSNEKLFF TGTGCCAGCAGCCAACAGGGGCAATCTAATGAAAAACTGTTTTTT
TRBJ1-6 14 TRBV18 - once CASSPRGIYSPLHF TGTGCCAGCTCACCTCGAGGGATCTATTCACCCCTCCACTTT
TRBJ1-1 15 TRBV6-2/TRBV6-3 TRBD1 - CASSDGQGRATEAFF TGTGCCAGCAGTGATGGACAGGGAAGAGCCACTGAAGCTTTCTTT
TRBJ1-1 14 TRBV5-1 TRBD1 - CASSEQGGSTEAFF TGCGCCAGCAGCGAACAGGGGGGGAGCACTGAAGCTTTCTTT
TRBJ2-6 14 TRBV7-3 - once CASSTGTGANVLTF TGTGCCAGCAGCACAGGGACCGGGGCCAACGTCCTGACTTTC
TRBJ2-7 14 TRBV9 - - CASSTLGAGYEQYF TGTGCCAGCAGCACCCTAGGTGCGGGCTACGAGCAGTACTTC
TRBJ1-1 18 TRBV4-1 TRBD1 - CASSQENVGDRGLTEAFF TGCGCCAGCAGCCAAGAGAACGTCGGGGACAGGGGATTAACTGAAGCTTTCTTT
TRBJ2-5 14 TRBV7-2 - - CASSPGQSQETQYF TGTGCCAGCAGCCCCGGACAGAGCCAAGAGACCCAGTACTTC
TRBJ1-5 14 TRBV29-1 - - CSVAKGDSNQPQHF TGCAGCGTTGCCAAGGGGGATAGCAATCAGCCCCAGCATTTT
TRBJ2-2 16 TRBV7-6 TRBD1 once CASSPVAGRGPGELFF TGTGCCAGCAGCCCAGTGGCGGGCAGGGGGCCCGGGGAGCTGTTTTTT
TRBJ1-2 16 TRBV5-8 TRBD1 few CASSSRTGVRYYGYTF TGTGCCAGCAGCTCTCGCACAGGGGTCCGTTACTATGGCTACACCTTC
TRBJ1-1 14 TRBV5-1 - - CASSLAAENTEAFF TGCGCCAGCAGCTTGGCCGCAGAGAACACTGAAGCTTTCTTT
TRBJ1-2 17 TRBV29-1 - few CSVEGSGDQGLNYGYTF TGCAGCGTTGAAGGGTCGGGGGACCAAGGGCTAAACTATGGCTACACCTTC
TRBJ2-2 14 TRBV12-5 - few CASGTGRGGRELFF TGTGCTAGTGGAACGGGACGGGGAGGTCGGGAGCTGTTTTTT
TRBJ2-3 18 TRBV27 - few CASSPRGVRGGPTDTQYF TGTGCCAGCAGTCCCCGGGGGGTTCGCGGGGGCCCCACAGATACGCAGTATTTT
TRBJ1-4 15 TRBV19 - - CASSTRDSSNEKLFF TGTGCCAGTAGTACCCGAGATTCGTCTAATGAAAAACTGTTTTTT
TRBJ1-3 15 TRBV5-1 - - CASSLTDWSGNTIYF TGCGCCAGCAGCTTGACTGACTGGTCTGGAAACACCATATATTTT
TRBJ2-7 14 TRBV27 - - CASKQTISSYEQYF TGTGCCAGCAAACAGACGATAAGCTCCTACGAGCAGTACTTC
TRBJ2-3 12 TRBV6-2/TRBV6-3 - - CASSRQDNTQYF TGTGCCAGCAGTCGACAGGACAATACGCAGTATTTT
TRBJ1-2 15 TRBV6-5 - - CASSLFNRVPYGYTF TGTGCCAGCAGCCTCTTTAACAGGGTACCCTATGGCTACACCTTC
TRBJ2-7 12 TRBV29-1 TRBD1 - CSVTGTVYEQYF TGCAGCGTAACCGGGACAGTATACGAGCAGTACTTC